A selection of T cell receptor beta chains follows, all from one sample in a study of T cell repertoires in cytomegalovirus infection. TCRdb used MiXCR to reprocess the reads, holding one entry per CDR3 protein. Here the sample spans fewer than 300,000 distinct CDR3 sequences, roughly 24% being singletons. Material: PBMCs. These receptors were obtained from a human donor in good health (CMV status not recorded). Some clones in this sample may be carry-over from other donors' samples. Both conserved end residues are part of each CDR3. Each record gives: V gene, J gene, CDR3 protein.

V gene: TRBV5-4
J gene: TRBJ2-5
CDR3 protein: CASSFKGTRYQETQYF

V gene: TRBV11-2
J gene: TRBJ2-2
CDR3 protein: CASSRGGQTGELFF

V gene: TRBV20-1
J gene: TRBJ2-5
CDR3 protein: CSLLKGSQETQYF

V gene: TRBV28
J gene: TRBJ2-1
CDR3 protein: CASSPLAGIYNEQFF

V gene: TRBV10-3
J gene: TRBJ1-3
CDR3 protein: CGGREGNTIYF

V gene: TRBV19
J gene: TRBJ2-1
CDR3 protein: CASSTIGSSYNEQFF

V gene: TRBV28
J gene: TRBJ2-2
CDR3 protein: CASRDQWGTGELFF

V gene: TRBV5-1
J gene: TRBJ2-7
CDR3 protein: CASSLGTSAAYEQYF

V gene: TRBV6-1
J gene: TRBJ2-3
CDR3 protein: CASRTPGLITDTQYF

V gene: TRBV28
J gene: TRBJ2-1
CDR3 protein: CASSRTSGRHHEQFF

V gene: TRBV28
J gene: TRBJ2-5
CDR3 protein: CASTPLGKETQYF

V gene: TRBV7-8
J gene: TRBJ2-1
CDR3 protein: CASSRGGIYNEQFF

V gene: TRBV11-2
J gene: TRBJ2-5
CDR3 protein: CASSSVSETQYF

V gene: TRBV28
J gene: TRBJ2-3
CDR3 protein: CASTIGGGRADTQYF

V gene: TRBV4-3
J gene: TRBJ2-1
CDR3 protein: CASNIMGVNEQFF

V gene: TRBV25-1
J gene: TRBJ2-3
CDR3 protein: CASSPNRGDTQYF

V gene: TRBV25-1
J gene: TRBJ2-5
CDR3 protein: CASSMVAAGETQYF

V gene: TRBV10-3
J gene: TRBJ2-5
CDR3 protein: CAISDPASMAETQYF

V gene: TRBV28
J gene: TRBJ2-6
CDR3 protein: CASSLRGGAGANVLTF

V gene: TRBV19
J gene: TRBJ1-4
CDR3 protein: CASNRRGEKLFF

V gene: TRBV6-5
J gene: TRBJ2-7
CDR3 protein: CASSYSIGGSSYEQYF

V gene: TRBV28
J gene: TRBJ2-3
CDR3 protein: CASSSWGSSTDTQYF

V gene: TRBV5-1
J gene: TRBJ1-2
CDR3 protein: CASSPDSVNRGYTF

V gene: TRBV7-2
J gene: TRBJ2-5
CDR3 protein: CASSLVKGAETQYF

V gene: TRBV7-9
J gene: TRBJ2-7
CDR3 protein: CASSFGVSYEQYF

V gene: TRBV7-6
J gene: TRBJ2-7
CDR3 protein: CASSPWADSYEQYF

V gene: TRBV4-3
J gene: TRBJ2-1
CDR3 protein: CASSLEGGDNEQFF

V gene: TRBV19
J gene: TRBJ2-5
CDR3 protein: CASRQQETQYF

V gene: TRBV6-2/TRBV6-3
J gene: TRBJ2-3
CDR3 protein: CASSYVASTDTQYF

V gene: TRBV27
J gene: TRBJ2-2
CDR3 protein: CASSSGAIWGGELFF

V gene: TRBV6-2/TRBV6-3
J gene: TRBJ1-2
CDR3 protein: CASSSSAWGGNLGYTF

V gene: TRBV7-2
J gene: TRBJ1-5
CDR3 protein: CASSFQQVPQPQHF

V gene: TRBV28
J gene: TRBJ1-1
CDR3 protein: CASSLVSLNTEAFF

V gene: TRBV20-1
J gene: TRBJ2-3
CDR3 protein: CSANRLADVTDTQYF

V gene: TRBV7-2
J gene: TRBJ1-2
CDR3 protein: CASSRGQGQYGYTF

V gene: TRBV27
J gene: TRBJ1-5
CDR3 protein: CASSSQGLGNQPQHF

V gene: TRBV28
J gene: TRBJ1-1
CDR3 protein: CASTGAHMNTEAFF

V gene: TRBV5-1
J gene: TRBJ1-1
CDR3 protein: CASSITGTGSNTEAFF

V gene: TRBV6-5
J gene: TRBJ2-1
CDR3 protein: CASSYYRGPRNEQFF

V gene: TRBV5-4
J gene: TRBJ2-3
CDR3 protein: CASSYRGTDTQYF

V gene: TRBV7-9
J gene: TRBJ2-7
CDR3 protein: CASSPTDSQQYF

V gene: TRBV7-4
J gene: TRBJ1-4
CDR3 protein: CASSPGTHIAEKLFF

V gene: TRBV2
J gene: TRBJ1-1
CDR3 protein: CASRLRLEGAEAFF

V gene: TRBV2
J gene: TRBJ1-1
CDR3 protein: CASVSNVLGTEAFF

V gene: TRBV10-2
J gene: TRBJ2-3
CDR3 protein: CASREGLRNTQYF

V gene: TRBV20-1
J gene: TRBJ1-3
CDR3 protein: CSAPLRHSGNTIYF

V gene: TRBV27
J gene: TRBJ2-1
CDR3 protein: CASSLSSWGDNEQFF

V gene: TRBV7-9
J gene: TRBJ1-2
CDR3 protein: CASSYPGDGYTF

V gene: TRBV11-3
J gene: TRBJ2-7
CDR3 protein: CASSLDSSGYYEQYF

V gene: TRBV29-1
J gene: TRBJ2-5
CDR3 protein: CSVGRGGEETQYF

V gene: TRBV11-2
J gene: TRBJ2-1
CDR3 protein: CASSPGGEQFF

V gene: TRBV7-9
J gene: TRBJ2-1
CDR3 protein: CASSLGGLAGLYNEQFF

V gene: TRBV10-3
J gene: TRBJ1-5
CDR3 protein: CATHDRGGSNRPQHF

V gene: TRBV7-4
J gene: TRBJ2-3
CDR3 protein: CASSFEATGRTDTQYF